A single T cell receptor (beta chain) is shown here with its context. No antigen is known for it. The entry originates in a study of blood T cells in healthy people across ages. About the research overall: In model experiments, template switching was able to capture about one barcoded beta molecule for every two T cells that were present.

This CDR3 contains 14 residues. V lost 6 bases, J lost 5 bases, and 17 bases lay in between. Germline V gene sequence: CDR1 SGDLS, CDR2 YYNGEE. Points from the study as a whole: Older age went with lower TCR beta diversity per million T cells, in a roughly linear way.

Isolation of PBMCs gave at least 6.5 million cells per sample. Combining a sample-barcoded 5' primer with a J-beta primer mix, a second PCR ran for roughly 7 to 12 cycles. TCRdb re-analysed the 5' RACE reads in MiXCR, keeping a single row per CDR3 protein. The sample comprises roughly 560,000 distinct CDR3 sequences, around 24% of which are singletons, and roughly 10% rests with the top ten. These records were also assigned to another study, of T cells of mothers and their children. Turning to that study: Whether pairs are related or unrelated, thymic selection shapes their TCR recombination output in much the same way.

The rearrangement links TRBV9 to TRBJ2-5; D is possibly TRBD1 or TRBD2 (5 bases each). What was sequenced was blood. The sequence was collected from a boy younger than 18 in good health. In DNA, the CDR3 is TGTGCCAGCACGAGGGACCAGGGCTGGGAGACCCAGTACTTC. Amino acids: CASTRDQGWETQYF.